These 6 T cell receptor beta chains came from one sample sequenced in a study of blood T cell repertoires in COVID-19. Produced via immunoSEQ multiplex PCR; TCRdb's table is partial and in-frame only. The profile shows a few hundred thousand clones, roughly 84% of them singletons. The sample taken for sequencing was peripheral blood. The receptors come from a human donor in a cohort sampled during active COVID-19.

CDR3: CASSDHLAGVINEQFF. CDR3 sequence (DNA): TGTGCCAGCAGTGACCATCTAGCGGGAGTAATCAATGAGCAGTTCTTC. The chain employs TRBV6-4 and TRBJ2-1, with 10 positions matching TRBD2. Germline CDR1 and CDR2: MRHNA and SNTAGT. The CDR3 sequence is 16 residues long. V dropped 2 bases and J dropped 6; count of bases not matched to a gene: 7.

The chain is built from TRBV3-1 (or the pseudogene TRBV3-2) and TRBJ1-1; the D gene is possibly TRBD1 (5 bases). The germline V and J ends were trimmed by 3 bases and 8 bases, with 10 bases remaining between them. The V gene's germline CDR1 is LGHDT and CDR2 YNNKEL (reference sequence). The CDR3 consists of 12 residues. CDR3 protein: CASSQGTQEAFF. DNA for the CDR3: TGTGCCAGCAGCCAGGGGACTCAGGAAGCTTTCTTT.

The chain recombines TRBV25-1 with TRBJ1-1; D call uncertain. Germline V lookup: CDR1 MGHDK, CDR2 SYGVNS. This CDR3 region has 12 residues. V lost 2 bases and J 6 bases, leaving 7 bases between the germline ends. The CDR3 sequence is CASSEGGPEAFF. CDR3 coding DNA: TGTGCCAGCAGTGAAGGAGGGCCTGAAGCTTTCTTT.

The chain's CDR3 is CASSQRTGLNSDTQYF. Here the CDR3 DNA reads TGTGCCAGCAGCCAACGTACAGGGTTGAATTCAGATACGCAGTATTTT. The chain couples TRBV14 to TRBJ2-3; maybe TRBD1 (6 bases). The CDR3 is made up of 16 amino acids. The germline V and J ends were trimmed by 2 bases and 4 bases, with 16 bases remaining between them. Per germline, CDR1 SGHDN and CDR2 FVKESK.

V gene TRBV10-3 combines with J gene TRBJ1-1, with TRBD1 matching over 8 bases. Germline values: CDR1 ENHRY, CDR2 SYGVKD. J was trimmed by 1 base and V by 3 bases; bases with no gene match: 10. The CDR3 is made up of 17 amino acids. CDR3 bases: TGTGCCATCAGTGACCCGGGACAGGCCCTCGGGAACACTGAAGCTTTCTTT. The encoded protein is CAISDPGQALGNTEAFF.

The chain joins TRBV6-5 to TRBJ2-7; D perhaps matches TRBD2 (6 bases). The CDR3 is 15 residues long. Germline CDR1 is MNHEY and CDR2 is SVGAGI. The ends were cut back, 6 bases at V and 1 base at J, with 16 bases in the middle. CDR3 amino acids: CASRPLALGSYEQYF. CDR3 DNA sequence: TGTGCCAGCAGGCCACTAGCTTTGGGATCCTACGAGCAGTACTTC.